The present TCR beta chain was sequenced within a study of blood T cell repertoires in COVID-19. Overall study context: PBMCs, B-cell-depleted T cells, or T cells were the source of the cDNA or gDNA that made up the material.

TCRdb's copy holds only in-frame clones and misses some; the assay was immunoSEQ multiplex PCR. The sample has roughly 80,000 clones; approximately 90% are singletons. This CDR3 spans 16 amino acids. Germline lookup yields CDR1 MNHGY and CDR2 SAAAGT. Between the trimmed V and J ends, which lost 1 base and 2 bases, there was a span of 15 bases. J is TRBJ2-7 and V is TRBV6-8, with D perhaps matching TRBD1 (6 bases). The sequenced material came from peripheral blood. The sequence derives from an elderly woman with active or convalescent COVID-19. The chain's CDR3 is CASSYFQGPPPYEQYF. For the CDR3, the DNA is TGTGCCAGCAGTTACTTTCAGGGGCCTCCACCCTACGAGCAGTACTTC.